These T cell receptor beta chains were read from a single sample in a study of T-cell reconstitution after alpha-beta-depleted transplantation in children. MiXCR, run by TCRdb on the PCR reads, gives a single entry per CDR3 protein. Among around 670,000 distinct CDR3 sequences, around 13% were seen once, and the ten largest hold 0.79%. The source material was PBMCs, sampled before TCRalphabeta/CD19-depleted stem cell transplant. Receptors originate from a girl aged 2 to 10 with congenital amegakaryocytic thrombocytopenia, due to receive a stem cell transplant. Each CDR3 is given with its conserved first and last residue. Fields, in order: V gene, J gene, clone size, D gene, CDR3 DNA, CDR3 protein. The D gene is left open where the match is weak. For some rows the clone size is stated as once, few or many, or as a class when expanded; others skip it.

v_gene: TRBV20-1; j_gene: TRBJ1-2; abundance: .; d_gene: .; CDR3nt: TGCAGTGCTAGAGATCCCAGCGGGGACGACTATGGCTACACCTTC; CDR3aa: CSARDPSGDDYGYTF
v_gene: TRBV5-1; j_gene: TRBJ2-1; abundance: .; d_gene: .; CDR3nt: TGCGCCAGCAGCTTGGCCGTCTCAAGAAATGAGCAGTTCTTC; CDR3aa: CASSLAVSRNEQFF
v_gene: TRBV10-3; j_gene: TRBJ2-7; abundance: few; d_gene: TRBD2; CDR3nt: TGTGCCATCAGTGGGACTAGCGGGGGCTACGAGCAGTACTTC; CDR3aa: CAISGTSGGYEQYF
v_gene: TRBV6-1; j_gene: TRBJ2-3; abundance: .; d_gene: .; CDR3nt: TGTGCCAGCAGTGGGACACCAACTAGCCCCTCTCCCTGGGATACGCAGTATTTT; CDR3aa: CASSGTPTSPSPWDTQYF
v_gene: TRBV28; j_gene: TRBJ1-2; abundance: many; d_gene: .; CDR3nt: TGTGCCAGCAGTTTCGACGAAAGGCGGGATGGCTACACCTTC; CDR3aa: CASSFDERRDGYTF
v_gene: TRBV20-1; j_gene: TRBJ2-3; abundance: few; d_gene: TRBD2; CDR3nt: TGCAGTGGTAAATTGGCGGGAGATGGCACAGATACGCAGTATTTT; CDR3aa: CSGKLAGDGTDTQYF
v_gene: TRBV28; j_gene: TRBJ1-4; abundance: few; d_gene: .; CDR3nt: TGTGCCAGCAGGACTGTCAGGCAGGGTGAAAAACTGTTTTTT; CDR3aa: CASRTVRQGEKLFF
v_gene: TRBV7-9; j_gene: TRBJ1-1; abundance: .; d_gene: .; CDR3nt: TGTGCCAGCAGCCGGACGGGGGAAGCTGAAGCTTTCTTT; CDR3aa: CASSRTGEAEAFF
v_gene: TRBV5-8; j_gene: TRBJ2-7; abundance: few; d_gene: .; CDR3nt: TGTGCCAGCAGCTTGCAGATCAGGGCAGGAAACTACGAGCAGTACTTC; CDR3aa: CASSLQIRAGNYEQYF
v_gene: TRBV3-1; j_gene: TRBJ2-7; abundance: few; d_gene: .; CDR3nt: TGTGCCAGCAGCCAAGAATTTAATGAGGCTACAGGGACCTCCCCCTACGAGCAGTACTTC; CDR3aa: CASSQEFNEATGTSPYEQYF
v_gene: TRBV27; j_gene: TRBJ2-1; abundance: few; d_gene: TRBD2; CDR3nt: TGTGCCAGCAGTTTAGGGACTAGCGGGAGAGGTGGGCAGTTCTTC; CDR3aa: CASSLGTSGRGGQFF
v_gene: TRBV6-5; j_gene: TRBJ1-2; abundance: once; d_gene: TRBD1; CDR3nt: TGTGCCAGCAGTTACTCCTACTTACGAACAGGGGAGGGGTACACCTTC; CDR3aa: CASSYSYLRTGEGYTF
v_gene: TRBV20-1; j_gene: TRBJ2-1; abundance: .; d_gene: .; CDR3nt: TGCAGTGTTTTGGAGGGCCGAGGCGATGAGCAGTTCTTC; CDR3aa: CSVLEGRGDEQFF
v_gene: TRBV28; j_gene: TRBJ2-1; abundance: .; d_gene: TRBD2; CDR3nt: TGTGCCAGCAGGCGCAGACTAGCGGGAGAAAGGAATGAGCAGTTCTTC; CDR3aa: CASRRRLAGERNEQFF
v_gene: TRBV12-3/TRBV12-4; j_gene: TRBJ2-1; abundance: .; d_gene: .; CDR3nt: TGTGCCAGCGCCCAGGCCAGGATTAATGAGCAGTTCTTC; CDR3aa: CASAQARINEQFF
v_gene: TRBV4-1; j_gene: TRBJ2-1; abundance: .; d_gene: TRBD2; CDR3nt: TGCGCCAGCAGCCCAGGACTAGCGGGGGGACAGGGGCAGTTCTTC; CDR3aa: CASSPGLAGGQGQFF
v_gene: TRBV27; j_gene: TRBJ2-7; abundance: few; d_gene: TRBD1; CDR3nt: TGTGCCAGCAGTATCCGTACAGGGGGTTCTTACGAGCAGTACTTC; CDR3aa: CASSIRTGGSYEQYF
v_gene: TRBV5-1; j_gene: TRBJ2-1; abundance: many; d_gene: .; CDR3nt: TGCGCCAGCAGCCCTACGGCTAGTGGGTTTAATGAGCAGTTCTTC; CDR3aa: CASSPTASGFNEQFF
v_gene: TRBV7-9; j_gene: TRBJ2-2; abundance: .; d_gene: TRBD2; CDR3nt: TGTGCCAGCAGAGCGCTAGCGGGAGAGGTGGAGCTGTTTTTT; CDR3aa: CASRALAGEVELFF